A selection of T cell receptor beta chains follows, all from one sample in a study of PD-1 blockade in mismatch repair-deficient tumors. The repertoire was sequenced with immunoSEQ multiplex PCR; TCRdb's copy has only in-frame clones and lacks some. This sample carries about 68,000 clones, 60% to 80% of them seen once, and the ten largest clones take over 4.5%. The source material was peripheral blood, sampled 2 weeks after starting pembrolizumab. The receptors were gathered from an adult with mismatch repair-deficient cancer. Both conserved end residues are part of each CDR3. The order of the fields is V gene, J gene, clone size, D gene, CDR3 protein, CDR3 DNA. The D gene is left open where the match is weak. Clone size is not always given. Where it is, it says once, few, many or a class for expanded clones.

>TRBV4-3|TRBJ2-3|once|.
CASSQEGRAVVDTQYF
TGCGCCAGCAGCCAAGAGGGACGGGCTGTGGTGGATACGCAGTATTTT
>TRBV7-3|TRBJ1-5|.|TRBD1
CASSYRGGNQPQHF
TGTGCCAGCAGCTACAGGGGAGGAAATCAGCCCCAGCATTTT
>TRBV11-3|TRBJ1-2|.|.
CASSSPRGTNYGYTF
TGTGCCAGCAGCTCCCCCCGCGGGACCAACTATGGCTACACCTTC
>TRBV23-1|TRBJ1-1|.|.
CASTIGGTVDTEAFF
TGCGCCAGCACGATCGGGGGTACGGTAGATACTGAAGCTTTCTTT
>TRBV10-2|TRBJ2-7|.|TRBD1
CASNPGQGLGEQYF
TGCGCCAGCAACCCGGGACAGGGGCTCGGCGAGCAGTACTTC
>TRBV11-3|TRBJ1-3|.|.
CASSHDGSGNTIYF
TGTGCCAGCAGCCATGACGGCTCTGGAAACACCATATATTTT
>TRBV11-1|TRBJ2-3|.|.
CASSFGLGEGTDTQYF
TGTGCCAGCAGCTTTGGTCTGGGGGAGGGCACAGATACGCAGTATTTT
>TRBV7-2|TRBJ2-2|.|.
CASTQNFVSLGGELFF
TGTGCCAGCACCCAGAATTTCGTTAGTCTGGGCGGGGAGCTGTTTTTT
>TRBV9|TRBJ1-1|few|.
CASSETGGLAFF
TGTGCCAGCAGCGAGACTGGCGGTTTAGCTTTCTTT
>TRBV27|TRBJ2-2|.|.
CASSLRAGLQTGELFF
TGTGCCAGCAGTTTAAGGGCAGGGCTGCAAACCGGGGAGCTGTTTTTT
>TRBV6-5|TRBJ2-7|.|TRBD2
CASNRLAGFPHEQYF
TGTGCCAGCAACAGACTAGCGGGATTCCCCCACGAGCAGTACTTC
>TRBV2|TRBJ2-3|.|.
CASIAQTTDTQYF
TGTGCCAGCATCGCCCAGACTACAGATACGCAGTATTTT
>TRBV15|TRBJ2-7|.|TRBD2
CATSRARGLAYEQYF
TGTGCCACCAGCAGAGCTCGGGGACTAGCCTACGAGCAGTACTTC
>TRBV4-3|TRBJ2-7|.|TRBD2
CASSQSGASGRYEQYF
TGCGCCAGCAGCCAGTCCGGGGCTAGCGGGAGGTACGAGCAGTACTTC
>TRBV11-3|TRBJ1-3|.|.
CASSLDFGNTIYF
TGTGCCAGCAGCTTAGATTTTGGAAACACCATATATTTT
>TRBV7-9|TRBJ1-1|.|.
CASSLGLGTEAFF
TGTGCCAGCAGCTTGGGGCTTGGCACTGAAGCTTTCTTT
>TRBV6-6|TRBJ1-5|.|TRBD1
CASRSQGESNQPQHF
TGTGCCAGCAGATCGCAGGGGGAGAGCAATCAGCCCCAGCATTTT